This TCR beta chain is drawn from a study of blood T cell repertoires in COVID-19. Sequencing was performed with immunoSEQ multiplex PCR; in TCRdb, only in-frame clones are kept and a portion is missing. The sample shows 200,000 to 300,000 clones, over 90% of them seen only once. In its sample, this clone was seen once. Seattle-derived patients entered the study during active infection and were followed longitudinally. The TCR comes from a man aged 25 to 40 with COVID-19, enrolled during active disease. Sequencing used peripheral blood.

CDR3 DNA sequence: TGTGCCAGCGACAGGGGGCTTGAGACCCAGTACTTC. It yields the protein CASDRGLETQYF. The J gene is TRBJ2-5, the V gene TRBV2; TRBD1 matches at 10 bases. Germline V gene sequence: CDR1 SNHLY, CDR2 FYNNEI. This CDR3 has 12 residues. Trimming took 8 bases from V and 5 from J; bases not matched to a gene: 2.